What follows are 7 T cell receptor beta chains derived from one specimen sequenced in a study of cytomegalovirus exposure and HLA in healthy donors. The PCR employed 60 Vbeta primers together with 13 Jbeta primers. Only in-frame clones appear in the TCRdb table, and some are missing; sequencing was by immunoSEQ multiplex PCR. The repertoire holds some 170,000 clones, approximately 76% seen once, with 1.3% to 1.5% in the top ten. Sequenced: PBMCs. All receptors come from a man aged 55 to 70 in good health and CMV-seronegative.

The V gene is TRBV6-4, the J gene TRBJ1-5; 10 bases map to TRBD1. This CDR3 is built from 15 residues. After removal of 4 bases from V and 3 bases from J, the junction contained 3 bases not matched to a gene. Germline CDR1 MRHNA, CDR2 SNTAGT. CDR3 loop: CASSAGTGDNQPQHF. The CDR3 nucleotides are TGTGCCAGCAGTGCGGGGACAGGGGACAATCAGCCCCAGCATTTT.

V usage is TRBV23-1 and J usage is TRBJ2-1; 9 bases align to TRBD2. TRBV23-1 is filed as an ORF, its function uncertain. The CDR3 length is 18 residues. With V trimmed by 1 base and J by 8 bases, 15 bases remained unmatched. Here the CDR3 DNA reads TGCGCCAGCAGTCAATTCGGAGCTAGCGGGAAAGGAGTCGATGAGCAGTTCTTC. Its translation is CASSQFGASGKGVDEQFF.

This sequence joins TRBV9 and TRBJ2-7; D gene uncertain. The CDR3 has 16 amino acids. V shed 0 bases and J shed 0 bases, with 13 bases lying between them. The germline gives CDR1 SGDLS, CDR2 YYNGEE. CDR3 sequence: CASSVAEHPSSYEQYF. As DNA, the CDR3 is TGTGCCAGCAGCGTAGCTGAACACCCAAGCTCCTACGAGCAGTACTTC. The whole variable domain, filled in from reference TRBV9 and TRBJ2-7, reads DSGVTQTPKHLITATGQRVTLRCSPRSGDLSVYWYQQSLDQGLQFLIQYYNGEERAKGNILERFSAQQFPDLHSELNLSSLELGDSALYFCASSVAEHPSSYEQYFGPGTRLTVT.

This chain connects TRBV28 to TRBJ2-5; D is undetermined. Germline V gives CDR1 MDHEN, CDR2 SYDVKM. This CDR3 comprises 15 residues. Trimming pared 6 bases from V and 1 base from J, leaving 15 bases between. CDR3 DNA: TGTGCCAGCAGCGAGATGAGAGGCGGCCAAGAGACCCAGTACTTC. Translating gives CASSEMRGGQETQYF.

CDR3 loop: CASSPMTGYYPNEQYF. The CDR3 bases are TGTGCCAGCTCACCTATGACAGGGTATTATCCCAACGAGCAGTACTTC. The V and J genes are TRBV18 and TRBJ2-7, with 7 positions matching TRBD1. V gave up 3 bases and J gave up 5 bases; unmatched junction bases: 13. The germline gives CDR1 KGHSH, CDR2 LQKENI. The CDR3 runs to 16 residues.

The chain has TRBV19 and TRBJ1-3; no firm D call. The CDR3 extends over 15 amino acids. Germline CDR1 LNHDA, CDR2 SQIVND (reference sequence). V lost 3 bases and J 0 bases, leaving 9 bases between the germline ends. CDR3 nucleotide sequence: TGTGCCAGTAGTATTGCGGGGTCCTCTGGAAACACCATATATTTT. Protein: CASSIAGSSGNTIYF.

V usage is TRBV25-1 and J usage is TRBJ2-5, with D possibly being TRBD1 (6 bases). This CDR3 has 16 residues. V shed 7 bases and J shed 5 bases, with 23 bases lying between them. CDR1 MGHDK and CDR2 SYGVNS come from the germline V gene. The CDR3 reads CASTPLGAGDFETQYF. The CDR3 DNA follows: TGTGCCAGCACCCCTCTGGGGGCAGGGGATTTCGAGACCCAGTACTTC.